This TCR beta chain derives from a study of blood T cell repertoires in COVID-19 (dated by TCRdb to about 2020). Some background on the complete study: The collaborator samples originated in the United States, Italy and Spain and spanned the acute and convalescent phases of COVID-19. Nearly every sample came with metadata listing a de-identified subject ID, COVID-19 status, age in years and sex. The prospective study material was composed of cDNA or gDNA derived from T cells, B-cell-depleted T cells, or PBMCs. Deeply sampled blood TCRbeta repertoires from subjects exposed to, actively infected with, or recovered from COVID-19 were included in the dataset. Where HLA class I and class II types were available, the types were taken from metadata supplied by the sample provider, not from assay-based typing. The samples were drawn from two sources: the first 160 participants of the ongoing ImmuneRACE study, and 1,000 to 1,500 subjects contributed by 6 global collaborators. A freely available public database, intended as a resource for researchers studying the immune response to SARS-CoV-2, is where the repertoires were released.

The CDR3 spans 15 residues, from the cysteine through the phenylalanine. Only the CDR3 part of the read is kept: 45 bases, read in frame from the first base. CDR1 and CDR2 are read off the germline V gene (reference sequence) as MNHNY and SVGAGI. V drops 7 bases and J drops 0 bases, leaving 16 bases in between. Participants in the prospective study were enrolled through a virtual design, were aged about 18 to 90 years, and lived in under 25 United States geographic areas. To assign participants to cohorts, the prospective study relied on clinical history that participants themselves reported in a screening survey and a study questionnaire. ImmuneRACE Cohort 3 recovered participants were defined by two consecutive negative NP/OP PCR tests, healthcare professional clearance, or symptom resolution. In the prospective study, mobile phlebotomists collected whole blood, serum and a nasopharyngeal or oropharyngeal swab from each participant. Prospective study participants could optionally give additional blood draws and questionnaires over an approximately two-month period. Blood samples from the prospective study were shipped frozen or at room temperature prior to DNA extraction.

About this clone itself: Its antigen specificity is not known. Nothing much larger sits one base from this clone, and base qualities are not available.

Overall study outcomes, separate from this receptor: The amount of clinical and demographic metadata varied by source and participant and was provided uncurated.

TCRbeta CDR3 regions were amplified from genomic DNA by means of the immunoSEQ Assay, a bias-controlled multiplex PCR. Regarding the original processing steps: Within the assay, amplification of reference gene primers was used to estimate how many nucleated cells each sample contained. To quantify the absolute abundance of each unique TCRbeta CDR3 rearrangement, sequence reads were collapsed and filtered. For each sample, productive Simpson clonality was calculated by taking the square root of Simpson's diversity index across productive rearrangements. TCRdb took this table from immuneACCESS and kept in-frame rearrangements with V and J called. Such tables lack part of the clones; where checked against another copy, unresolved V genes explain under half of the gap, and the rest is unexplained. V and J calls and clone size follow that table, whereas D and trimming were derived from the DNA. This sample comprises roughly 290,000 clones, 75% to 90% of them detected only once. The ten most abundant clones make up around 2.1% of the sample.

This sequence was found in a man aged 30-40 years who had recovered from COVID-19. Sequencing was carried out using PBMCs or T cells enriched from blood (not recorded which). The rearranged segments are TRBV6-6 and TRBJ2-7; TRBD2 might be the D gene, on 6 matching bases. The CDR3 corresponds to CASTVTFGSSYEQYF. The nucleotide sequence is given as TGTGCCAGCACCGTGACCTTCGGGAGCTCCTACGAGCAGTACTTC.